This TCR beta chain was retrieved from a study of neoadjuvant anti-PD-1 for oral cavity cancer. At the level of the study: Nivolumab at 3 mg/kg was mostly given biweekly, three to four doses, pre-surgery.

The protocol was immunoSEQ multiplex PCR, while the TCRdb copy is restricted to in-frame clones and leaves out a portion. Found here are nearly 7,000 clones, more than 70% of them singletons; the top ten hold 2.5% to 3.5%. V was cut by 4 bases and J by 3 bases, with 12 bases left in between. The CDR3 contains 13 residues. Germline V gene data show CDR1 as SQVTM and CDR2 as ANQGSEA. A word on this clone: Its matching antigen is unknown.

Patients had newly diagnosed, untreated stage II-IVA oral cavity squamous cell carcinoma. General observations from the study: Non-responders to neoadjuvant nivolumab had significantly more clonal PBMC T cells than responders. Higher pretreatment blood Treg/Th17 ratios correlated with higher pretreatment blood and lower post-treatment tumor TCRbeta clonality.

This TCR came from a person aged 40 to 85 with oral cavity squamous cell carcinoma. The chain is built from TRBV29-1 and TRBJ1-2, with D uncertain. Material: PBMCs, obtained before nivolumab (anti-PD-1) treatment. For the CDR3, the DNA is TGCAGCGTTGTTGGCGGCAGCGACTATGGCTACACCTTC. Amino acids: CSVVGGSDYGYTF.